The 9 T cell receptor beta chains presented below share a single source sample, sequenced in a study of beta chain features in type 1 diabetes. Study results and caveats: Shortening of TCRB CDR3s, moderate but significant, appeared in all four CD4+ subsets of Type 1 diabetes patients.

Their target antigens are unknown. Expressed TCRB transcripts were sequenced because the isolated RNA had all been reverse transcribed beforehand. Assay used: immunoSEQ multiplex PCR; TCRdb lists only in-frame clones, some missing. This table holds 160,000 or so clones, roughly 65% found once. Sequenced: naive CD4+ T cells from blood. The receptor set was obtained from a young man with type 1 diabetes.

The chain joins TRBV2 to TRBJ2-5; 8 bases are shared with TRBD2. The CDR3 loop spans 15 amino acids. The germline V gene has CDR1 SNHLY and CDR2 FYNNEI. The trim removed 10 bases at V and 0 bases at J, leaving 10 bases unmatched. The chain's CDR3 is CAITVSGGNQETQYF. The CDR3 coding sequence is TGTGCCATCACAGTATCGGGAGGGAACCAAGAGACCCAGTACTTC.

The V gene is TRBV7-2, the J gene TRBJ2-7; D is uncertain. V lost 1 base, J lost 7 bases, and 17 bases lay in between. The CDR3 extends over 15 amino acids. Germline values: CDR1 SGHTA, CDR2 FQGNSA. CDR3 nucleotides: TGTGCCAGCAGCTTAGGATCAACCCAGAGCTCAGAGCAGTACTTC. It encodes CASSLGSTQSSEQYF.

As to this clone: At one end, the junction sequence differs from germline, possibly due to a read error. CDR3 DNA: TGTGCTAGCAGCTTGGGGACTACCTCCAATGAGCAGTTCTTC. Translation gives CASSLGTTSNEQFF. The V call is TRBV7-7, the J call TRBJ2-1; TRBD2 matches 7 bases. The CDR3 is 14 residues long. Germline V CDR1 and CDR2: SSHAT, FNYEAQ (reference sequence).

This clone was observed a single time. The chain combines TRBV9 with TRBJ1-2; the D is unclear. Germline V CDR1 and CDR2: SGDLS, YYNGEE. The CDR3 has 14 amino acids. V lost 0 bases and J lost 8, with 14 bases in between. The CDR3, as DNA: TGTGCCAGCAGCGTAGCCACGCCCGGGCTCGGCTACACCTTC. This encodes CASSVATPGLGYTF.

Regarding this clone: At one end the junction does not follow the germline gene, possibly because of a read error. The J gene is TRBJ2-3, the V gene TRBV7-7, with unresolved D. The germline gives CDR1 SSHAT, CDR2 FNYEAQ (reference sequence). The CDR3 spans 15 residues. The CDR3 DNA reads TGTGCTAGCAGCCCTGGGGTAGCTGGCACAGATACGCAGTATTTT. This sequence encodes CASSPGVAGTDTQYF.

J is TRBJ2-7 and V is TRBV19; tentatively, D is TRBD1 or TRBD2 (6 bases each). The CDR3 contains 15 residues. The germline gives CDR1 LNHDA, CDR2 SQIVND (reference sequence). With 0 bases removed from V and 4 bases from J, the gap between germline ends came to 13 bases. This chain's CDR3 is CASSIDLRGVYEQYF. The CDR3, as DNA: TGTGCCAGTAGTATAGATCTAAGGGGGGTGTACGAGCAGTACTTC.

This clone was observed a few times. The CDR3 loop reads CASSEPGTGGYEQYF. The CDR3 nucleotides are TGTGCCAGCAGTGAACCGGGGACAGGGGGCTACGAGCAGTACTTC. V and J are TRBV25-1 and TRBJ2-7, with 11 bases aligning to TRBD1. J gave up 3 bases and V 2 bases, and 3 bases lay outside the gene matches. Germline V gives CDR1 MGHDK, CDR2 SYGVNS. The CDR3 runs 15 residues.

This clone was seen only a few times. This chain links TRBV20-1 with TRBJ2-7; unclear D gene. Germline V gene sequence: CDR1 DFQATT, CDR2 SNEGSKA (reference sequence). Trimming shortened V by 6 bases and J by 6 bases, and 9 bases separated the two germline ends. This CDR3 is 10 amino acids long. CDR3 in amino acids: CSALIGEQYF. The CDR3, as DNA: TGCAGTGCCCTCATAGGCGAGCAGTACTTC.

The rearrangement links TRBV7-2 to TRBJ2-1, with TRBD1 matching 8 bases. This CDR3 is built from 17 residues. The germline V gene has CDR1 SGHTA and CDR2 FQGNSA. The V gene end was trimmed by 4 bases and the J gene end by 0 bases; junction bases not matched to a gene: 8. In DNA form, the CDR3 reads TGTGCCAGCAGCTCACCCAGGGGGCGAAGCTCCTACAATGAGCAGTTCTTC. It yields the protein CASSSPRGRSSYNEQFF. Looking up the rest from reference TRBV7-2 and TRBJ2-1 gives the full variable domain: GAGVSQSPSNKVTEKGKDVELRCDPISGHTALYWYRQSLGQGLEFLIYFQGNSAPDKSGLPSDRFSAERTGGSVSTLTIQRTQQEDSAVYLCASSSPRGRSSYNEQFFGPGTRLTVL.